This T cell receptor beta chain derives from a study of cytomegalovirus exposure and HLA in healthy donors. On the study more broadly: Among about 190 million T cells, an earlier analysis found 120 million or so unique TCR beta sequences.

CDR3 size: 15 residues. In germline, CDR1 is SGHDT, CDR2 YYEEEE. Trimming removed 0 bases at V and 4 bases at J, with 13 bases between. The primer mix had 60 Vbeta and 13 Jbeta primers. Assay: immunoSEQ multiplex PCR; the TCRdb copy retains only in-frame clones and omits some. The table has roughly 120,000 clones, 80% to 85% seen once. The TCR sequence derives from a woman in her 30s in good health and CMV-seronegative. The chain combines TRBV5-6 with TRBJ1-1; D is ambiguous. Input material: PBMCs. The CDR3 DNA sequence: TGTGCCAGCAGCTTGGGGAGAGAGCGGCGCACTGAAGCTTTCTTT. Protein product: CASSLGRERRTEAFF.